This entry lists 25 T cell receptor beta chains sequenced from one sample in a study of cytomegalovirus exposure and HLA in healthy donors. PCR involved 60 Vbeta and 13 Jbeta primers. TCRdb's table, derived via immunoSEQ multiplex PCR, lists solely in-frame clones and lacks some. The sample lists around 55,000 clones; approximately 80% were seen once. The sequenced material came from PBMCs. The receptors stem from a female donor in good health and CMV-seronegative.

The rearrangement joins TRBV11-2 to TRBJ1-1; the D gene is possibly TRBD1 (5 bases). The CDR3 runs to 14 residues. CDR1 and CDR2 from the germline V gene are SGHAT and FQNNGV. V was clipped by 5 bases and J by 2 bases, with 12 bases between them. The CDR3 sequence: CASSPTRGNTEAFF. The CDR3 DNA reads as TGTGCCAGCAGCCCTACAAGGGGAAACACTGAAGCTTTCTTT.

J is TRBJ1-1 and V is TRBV9; the D gene is possibly TRBD1 (6 bases). CDR3 size: 14 residues. Trimming left V 0 bases short and J 4 bases short, with 10 bases between. The germline gives CDR1 SGDLS, CDR2 YYNGEE. The CDR3 region has the DNA TGTGCCAGCAGCGTAGCCACAGGGTCCACTGAAGCTTTCTTT. It translates to CASSVATGSTEAFF.

V usage is TRBV6-5 and J usage is TRBJ2-7; 9 bases agree with TRBD1. The CDR3 is made up of 15 amino acids. V shed 8 bases, J shed 1 base, and the junction held 9 bases outside the gene matches. Per germline, CDR1 MNHEY and CDR2 SVGAGI. For the CDR3, the DNA is TGTGCCAGCCAGAGAACCGGGACAGGGTCCTACGAGCAGTACTTC. Translated, it gives CASQRTGTGSYEQYF.

The chain has TRBV4-2 and TRBJ2-5; 10 bases map to TRBD2. The J call may be wrong; the DNA end is better matched by TRBJ2-7. The CDR3 runs to 16 residues. From germline, CDR1 is LGHNA and CDR2 YNFKEQ. The CDR3 DNA is TGTGCCAGCAGCCAAGATCGCACTAGCGGGGCCTACGAGCAGTACTTC. Protein: CASSQDRTSGAYEQYF.

As for this clone: A read error may account for a junction end that differs from germline. The same CDR3 also results from other DNA sequences found in this sample. The chain is built from TRBV19 and TRBJ1-1; TRBD1 might be the D (5 bases). This CDR3 region has 16 residues. CDR1 LNHDA and CDR2 SQIVND come from the germline V gene (reference sequence). CDR3 loop: CASSIGGSIRNTEAFF. The CDR3 DNA sequence: TGCGCCAGTAGTATTGGGGGGAGTATCCGGAACACTGAAGCTTTCTTT.

The chain is built from TRBV4-3 and TRBJ2-1, with D possibly TRBD1 on 6 matching bases. This CDR3 spans 15 amino acids. From germline, CDR1 is LGHNA and CDR2 YSLEER. V lost 1 base and J 8 bases, leaving 15 bases between the germline ends. This CDR3 reads CASSQVPGQNDEQFF. In DNA form, the CDR3 reads TGCGCCAGCAGCCAAGTCCCCGGACAGAATGATGAGCAGTTCTTC.

J is TRBJ2-5 and V is TRBV6-5; 7 bases map to TRBD1. Gene TRBJ2-7 matches the end of the DNA better, so the J call may be wrong. Germline CDR1 MNHEY, CDR2 SVGAGI. CDR3 length equals 15 residues. CDR3 nucleotide sequence: TGTGCCAGCAGTTACTCGGCGGACAGGACCTACGAGCAGTACTTC. Residues: CASSYSADRTYEQYF.

The chain links TRBV2 to TRBJ2-3; 10 bases are shared with TRBD1. The V and J ends lost 11 bases and 4 bases, in that order; junction bases with no gene match: 9. Germline V gene data show CDR1 as SNHLY and CDR2 as FYNNEI. This CDR3 contains 14 residues. The CDR3 reads CAGGRDRGSDTQYF. CDR3 nucleotide sequence: TGTGCCGGTGGGAGGGACAGGGGCTCAGATACGCAGTATTTT.

This clone was counted once. V is TRBV18 and J is TRBJ2-7, with TRBD2 matching 16 bases. With 0 bases clipped from V and 1 base from J, the junction kept 0 bases outside the gene matches. Germline CDR1 and CDR2: KGHSH and LQKENI. The CDR3 totals 17 residues. The CDR3 reads CASSPPGLAGGSYEQYF. CDR3 coding DNA: TGTGCCAGCTCACCACCGGGACTAGCGGGGGGGTCCTACGAGCAGTACTTC.

The chain links TRBV6-6 to TRBJ1-2; 8 bases match TRBD1. Germline assignment: CDR1 MNHNY and CDR2 SVGAGI (reference sequence). Trimming removed 5 bases from V and 5 bases from J; junction bases left unmatched: 4. CDR3 length equals 13 residues. The CDR3 protein is CASSQGAGYGYTF. The DNA of the CDR3 is TGTGCCAGCAGTCAGGGGGCCGGGTATGGCTACACCTTC.

This chain links TRBV11-2 with TRBJ2-5, with D possibly TRBD2 on 5 matching bases. The CDR3 runs 13 residues. V was clipped by 5 bases and J by 2 bases, with 9 bases between them. Looked up from germline, CDR1 is SGHAT and CDR2 is FQNNGV. The CDR3 loop is CASSGGLQETQYF. The CDR3 DNA reads TGTGCCAGCAGCGGCGGGCTTCAAGAGACCCAGTACTTC.

V and J are TRBV25-1 and TRBJ2-3; perhaps TRBD1 as D (5 bases). There are 16 residues in the CDR3. Germline CDR1 and CDR2: MGHDK and SYGVNS. V lost 3 bases, J lost 2 bases, and 15 bases lay in between. The CDR3 loop is CASSEGGAPHTDTQYF. The CDR3 DNA reads as TGTGCCAGCAGTGAGGGTGGGGCGCCTCACACAGATACGCAGTATTTT.

V gene TRBV18 combines with J gene TRBJ2-7, with D possibly matching TRBD2 (6 bases). The germline V gene has CDR1 KGHSH and CDR2 LQKENI. The CDR3 covers 14 residues. Trimming shortened V by 4 bases and J by 2 bases, and 12 bases separated the two germline ends. The CDR3 reads CASSQRTITYEQYF. The CDR3 nucleotides are TGTGCCAGCTCACAACGGACTATCACCTACGAGCAGTACTTC.

This clone appeared a few times. The chain carries TRBV5-4 and TRBJ2-7, with TRBD2 identical over 8 bases. The CDR3 is made up of 14 amino acids. Trimming removed 4 bases from V and 0 bases from J; junction bases left unmatched: 3. CDR1 is SGHNT, CDR2 YYREEE, per germline (reference sequence). The CDR3 protein is CASSKSGGSYEQYF. DNA for the CDR3: TGTGCCAGCAGCAAGAGCGGGGGCTCCTACGAGCAGTACTTC.

The rearrangement uses TRBV7-9 and TRBJ1-4; maybe TRBD1 (5 bases). Trimming took 0 bases from V and 3 from J, leaving 11 bases between them. Germline V gives CDR1 SEHNR, CDR2 FQNEAQ (reference sequence). CDR3 length: 16 amino acids. The DNA of the CDR3 is TGTGCCAGCAGCTTAGCGCATGGGGGGGCTAATGAAAAACTGTTTTTT. Residues: CASSLAHGGANEKLFF.

The rearrangement uses TRBV4-1 and TRBJ2-7; D is undetermined. The CDR3 has 14 amino acids. Trimming left V 0 bases short and J 12 bases short, with 18 bases between. Germline values: CDR1 MGHRA, CDR2 YSYEKL. The CDR3: CASSQDANTLSRYF. The CDR3 DNA reads TGCGCCAGCAGCCAAGATGCCAATACATTGTCCCGGTACTTC.

The chain is built from TRBV4-3 and TRBJ1-1; D is unclear. CDR1 and CDR2 (germline): LGHNA, YSLEER. V was clipped by 2 bases and J by 0 bases, with 10 bases between them. This CDR3 has 15 residues. The CDR3 DNA sequence: TGCGCCAGCAGCCAAAATACGGGAATGAACACTGAAGCTTTCTTT. It encodes CASSQNTGMNTEAFF.

V and J are TRBV18 and TRBJ1-6, with 7 bases fitting TRBD1. The V segment lost 2 bases and the J segment 6 bases; nucleotides outside the gene matches: 1. The CDR3 extends over 14 amino acids. The V gene's germline CDR1 is KGHSH and CDR2 LQKENI. The CDR3 DNA sequence: TGTGCCAGCTCACCAGGACAGGTTAATTCACCCCTCCACTTT. It specifies CASSPGQVNSPLHF.

This rearrangement joins TRBV2 to TRBJ1-2; 7 bases are shared with TRBD1. With 6 bases clipped from V and 4 bases from J, the junction kept 5 bases outside the gene matches. Germline V CDR1 and CDR2: SNHLY, FYNNEI. The CDR3 is made up of 13 amino acids. The CDR3 nucleotides read TGTGCCAGCAGCACCGGGACAGTCTATGGCTACACCTTC. This translates into CASSTGTVYGYTF. Using reference TRBV2 and TRBJ1-2 for the parts outside the CDR3, the full variable domain is EPEVTQTPSHQVTQMGQEVILRCVPISNHLYFYWYRQILGQKVEFLVSFYNNEISEKSEIFDDQFSVERPDGSNFTLKIRSTKLEDSAMYFCASSTGTVYGYTFGSGTRLTVV.

V is TRBV19 and J is TRBJ2-6; D is perhaps TRBD1 (5 bases). Per the germline V gene, CDR1 is LNHDA and CDR2 is SQIVND (reference sequence). V shed 3 bases and J shed 4 bases, with 10 bases lying between them. The CDR3 has 15 amino acids. The CDR3 bases are TGTGCCAGTAGTATGCCAGGGTTAGGGGCCAACGTCCTGACTTTC. This gives the protein CASSMPGLGANVLTF.

In this sample, this clone turned up once. The V and J genes are TRBV19 and TRBJ2-7; the match to TRBD1 covers 9 bases. This CDR3 region has 14 residues. CDR1 is LNHDA and CDR2 is SQIVND in the germline V gene (reference sequence). J lost 2 bases, V lost 5 bases, and 4 bases had no gene match. In DNA, the CDR3 is TGTGCCAGTAGTGTGGGACAGGGTCCCTACGAGCAGTACTTC. The encoded protein is CASSVGQGPYEQYF.

V and J are TRBV7-6 and TRBJ2-1, with TRBD2 as a possible D gene (6 bases). The CDR3 is 16 amino acids. Trimming stripped 5 bases from V and 8 bases from J, with 22 bases between. Germline V gene data show CDR1 as SGHVS and CDR2 as FNYEAQ. Written as DNA, the CDR3 is TGTGCCAGCAGCCCTACCCTTTCGGGGGTCAGTTATGAGCAGTTCTTC. Its protein is CASSPTLSGVSYEQFF.

For the CDR3, the DNA is TGTGCCAGCTCACCAGGACTAGCGGGGTGGGATGAGCAGTTCTTC. Its translation is CASSPGLAGWDEQFF. The chain carries TRBV18 and TRBJ2-1; TRBD2 matches at 12 bases. The V gene end was trimmed by 2 bases and the J gene end by 8 bases; junction bases not matched to a gene: 4. The CDR3 length is 15 residues. CDR1 KGHSH and CDR2 LQKENI come from the germline V gene.

The genes are TRBV7-2 and TRBJ2-7; 8 bases line up with TRBD1. With 5 bases clipped from V and 4 bases from J, the junction kept 7 bases outside the gene matches. Germline loops: CDR1 SGHTA, CDR2 FQGNSA. The CDR3 contains 14 residues. The CDR3 loop is CASSAFRGPYEQYF. The CDR3 DNA sequence: TGTGCCAGCAGCGCCTTCAGGGGGCCGTACGAGCAGTACTTC.

The chain uses TRBV30 and TRBJ2-1, with 7 bases fitting TRBD1. Losses at the gene ends were 3 bases for V and 3 bases for J; bases not matched to a gene: 2. CDR1 GTSNPN and CDR2 SVGIG come from the germline V gene (reference sequence). This CDR3 is built from 13 residues. CDR3 sequence: CAWRRDSYNEQFF. The CDR3 coding sequence is TGTGCCTGGAGGAGGGACAGCTACAATGAGCAGTTCTTC.